The 25 T cell receptor beta chains below all came from one sample that was sequenced in a study of OX40 agonist ivuxolimab in advanced cancers. Clones were read by immunoSEQ multiplex PCR, and TCRdb kept only the in-frame ones, dropping some. The sample has about 64,000 clones, about 83% seen once. The sequencing used CD4+ or CD8+ T cells sorted from blood, collected in a trial of the OX40 agonist ivuxolimab. The receptors here all came from an adult with an advanced solid tumor such as melanoma, head and neck, liver or kidney cancer.

The V and J genes are TRBV5-4 and TRBJ2-2; D unresolved. From germline, CDR1 is SGHNT and CDR2 YYREEE (reference sequence). The CDR3 is 14 residues long. Trimming took off 0 bases at V and 4 bases at J, with 7 bases between the two ends. The CDR3 reads CASSLAGGTGELFF. CDR3 sequence (DNA): TGTGCCAGCAGCTTGGCGGGCGGCACCGGGGAGCTGTTTTTT.

The DNA of the CDR3 is TGTGCCAGCAGCAGAGAGAGACAGGGGGCTCAAGAGACCCAGTACTTC. It yields the protein CASSRERQGAQETQYF. The chain recombines TRBV21-1 with TRBJ2-5; the D call of TRBD1 is as the table states it, not checked on the DNA. TRBV21-1 is reported as a pseudogene. This CDR3 contains 16 residues.

This clone has a handful of counts. The rearrangement uses TRBV2 and TRBJ1-2; TRBD1 is a possible D gene (5 bases). Deletions cut 7 bases from V and 2 bases from J, with 14 bases between. The CDR3 is 14 amino acids. Germline CDR1 reads SNHLY; CDR2 reads FYNNEI. The CDR3 reads CASTLGTLNYGYTF. The CDR3 region has the DNA TGTGCCAGCACCCTGGGGACTTTAAACTATGGCTACACCTTC.

The chain uses TRBV2 and TRBJ2-5, with 11 bases matching TRBD2. The CDR3 totals 15 residues. Germline CDR1 and CDR2: SNHLY and FYNNEI. The J segment lost 1 base and the V segment lost 6 bases, leaving 4 bases of the junction unmatched. The CDR3, as DNA: TGTGCCAGCAGCGGTAGCGGGGGGGCCCAAGAGACCCAGTACTTC. Protein product: CASSGSGGAQETQYF.

This rearrangement joins TRBV20-1 to TRBJ2-7, with D uncertain. Germline lookup yields CDR1 DFQATT and CDR2 SNEGSKA (reference sequence). The CDR3 spans 11 residues. Trimming shortened V by 5 bases and J by 0 bases, and 5 bases separated the two germline ends. The CDR3 here is CSAAPSYEQYF. In DNA, the CDR3 is TGCAGTGCTGCCCCCTCCTACGAGCAGTACTTC.

The chain couples TRBV5-1 to TRBJ1-4; 8 bases map to TRBD1. The CDR3 sequence is 15 residues long. V trimming: 0 bases; J trimming: 5 bases; junction bases outside the gene matches: 3. Germline V gene data show CDR1 as SGHRS and CDR2 as YFSETQ. CDR3 amino acids: CASSLGQGKNEKLFF. Written as DNA, the CDR3 is TGCGCCAGCAGCTTGGGACAGGGGAAGAATGAAAAACTGTTTTTT.

V usage is TRBV6-1 and J usage is TRBJ2-5; D is perhaps TRBD2 (6 bases). CDR3 size: 13 residues. Between the trimmed V and J ends, which lost 8 bases and 0 bases, there was a span of 10 bases. Germline-derived CDR1 and CDR2 are MNHNS and SASEGT. The DNA of the CDR3 is TGTGCCAGCGGACGGGAGTACCAAGAGACCCAGTACTTC. It encodes CASGREYQETQYF.

V is TRBV7-2 and J is TRBJ1-6; 7 positions match TRBD1. The CDR3 is 17 amino acids. V trimming: 5 bases; J trimming: 10 bases; junction bases outside the gene matches: 17. Germline V lookup: CDR1 SGHTA, CDR2 FQGNSA. CDR3 DNA sequence: TGTGCCAGCAGCCTAAGGGAGGGGGCATCGCCTGGATCACCCCTCCACTTT. Its translation: CASSLREGASPGSPLHF.

The V gene is TRBV2, the J gene TRBJ2-7; 8 bases fit TRBD1. There are 14 residues in the CDR3. Looked up from germline, CDR1 is SNHLY and CDR2 is FYNNEI. Trimming removed 7 bases from V and 0 bases from J; junction bases left unmatched: 5. The CDR3 DNA reads as TGTGCCAGCAAAGGGACAGGTAGCTCCTACGAGCAGTACTTC. Its protein is CASKGTGSSYEQYF.

This clone was observed once. The V gene is TRBV6-1, the J gene TRBJ1-5, with 7 bases fitting TRBD1. Germline loops: CDR1 MNHNS, CDR2 SASEGT. The CDR3 is 15 amino acids. With 2 bases clipped from V and 6 bases from J, the junction kept 7 bases outside the gene matches. Here the CDR3 DNA reads TGTGCCAGCAGTGAAAGGGGACAGAGCGGTCAGCCCCAGCATTTT. Amino acid sequence: CASSERGQSGQPQHF.

This chain links TRBV10-1 with TRBJ1-2; weak D call: TRBD1 (5 bases). V lost 3 bases to trimming and J lost 3 bases, with 14 bases between them. The CDR3 is 15 amino acids. CDR1 WNHNN and CDR2 SYGVQD come from the germline V gene (reference sequence). Written as DNA, the CDR3 is TGCGCCAGCAGTGAAAAGGGGTCTAGGGACTATGGCTACACCTTC. As protein: CASSEKGSRDYGYTF.

The chain employs TRBV6-4 and TRBJ2-1; no firm D call. V was trimmed by 2 bases and J by 9 bases, leaving 17 bases between them. Germline CDR1 and CDR2: MRHNA and SNTAGT. The CDR3 consists of 15 residues. The chain's CDR3 is CASSDDVQIMSEQFF. The CDR3 DNA sequence: TGTGCCAGCAGTGACGACGTGCAAATAATGAGTGAGCAGTTCTTC.

The genes are TRBV18 and TRBJ2-7, with D unresolved. The CDR3 is 13 residues long. Per germline, CDR1 KGHSH and CDR2 LQKENI. Between the trimmed V and J ends, which lost 2 bases and 0 bases, there was a span of 5 bases. CDR3 protein: CASSPAGSYEQYF. CDR3 DNA sequence: TGTGCCAGCTCACCAGCAGGCTCCTACGAGCAGTACTTC.

V gene TRBV4-1 combines with J gene TRBJ2-1, with D unclear. V was clipped by 8 bases and J by 4 bases, with 6 bases between them. Germline values: CDR1 MGHRA, CDR2 YSYEKL. This CDR3 contains 11 residues. The CDR3 DNA is TGCGCCAGCGGCCGTTACAATGAGCAGTTCTTC. Translated, it gives CASGRYNEQFF.

Concerning this clone itself: This CDR3 is also generated by other DNA sequences in the sample. The rearrangement uses TRBV29-1 and TRBJ1-6, with 8 bases matching TRBD1. With 7 bases clipped from V and 10 bases from J, the junction kept 9 bases outside the gene matches. The CDR3 has 13 amino acids. The germline CDR1 and CDR2 sequences are SQVTM and ANQGSEA. The CDR3 here is CSALTGVGSPLHF. For the CDR3, the DNA is TGCAGCGCCCTGACAGGGGTAGGATCACCCCTCCACTTT. The full variable domain, with the rest looked up from reference TRBV29-1 and TRBJ1-6, is SAVISQKPSRDICQRGTSLTIQCQVDSQVTMMFWYRQQPGQSLTLIATANQGSEATYESGFVIDKFPISRPNLTFSTLTVSNMSPEDSSIYLCSALTGVGSPLHFGNGTRLTVT.

This chain uses TRBV29-1 with TRBJ2-5; D may be TRBD2 (5 bases). The germline V gene has CDR1 SQVTM and CDR2 ANQGSEA. The CDR3 consists of 11 residues. The V end was cut by 7 bases, the J end by 11 bases, with 17 bases between. In nucleotides, the CDR3 is TGCAGCGGTTATATGGTCGGGGAGCAGTACTTC. It encodes CSGYMVGEQYF. Full variable domain (remainder filled in from reference TRBV29-1 and TRBJ2-5): SAVISQKPSRDICQRGTSLTIQCQVDSQVTMMFWYRQQPGQSLTLIATANQGSEATYESGFVIDKFPISRPNLTFSTLTVSNMSPEDSSIYLCSGYMVGEQYFGPGTRLLVL.

V and J are TRBV30 and TRBJ2-5; 10 nucleotides line up with TRBD1. Per germline, CDR1 GTSNPN and CDR2 SVGIG (reference sequence). The CDR3 has 16 amino acids. J was trimmed by 5 bases and V by 3 bases; bases with no gene match: 12. CDR3 DNA: TGTGCCTGGAGGCGTAGACAGGGGGCGGCAGGGGAGACCCAGTACTTC. It codes for CAWRRRQGAAGETQYF.

This CDR3 is CASSKLQGWVAYEQYF. The CDR3 DNA reads TGTGCCAGCAGCAAATTACAGGGTTGGGTGGCCTACGAGCAGTACTTC. The V and J genes are TRBV21-1 and TRBJ2-7; the table's D call, TRBD1, was not checked against the DNA. TRBV21-1 is a pseudogene segment. The CDR3 loop spans 16 amino acids.

This chain links TRBV28 with TRBJ1-5, with D unclear. The V gene lost 5 bases and the J gene lost 6 bases, with 11 bases spanning the gap. The germline V gene has CDR1 MDHEN and CDR2 SYDVKM. CDR3 length equals 13 residues. Written as DNA, the CDR3 is TGTGCCAGCAGTAGGGAATCCTTTCAGCCCCAGCATTTT. It is translated as CASSRESFQPQHF.

This rearrangement joins TRBV6-5 to TRBJ2-7; D is perhaps TRBD1 or TRBD2 (5 bases each). Germline values: CDR1 MNHEY, CDR2 SVGAGI. The ends were cut back, 4 bases at V and 2 bases at J, with 15 bases in the middle. This CDR3 comprises 15 residues. CDR3 loop: CASSSSQRGPYEQYF. DNA of the CDR3: TGTGCCAGCAGTTCATCCCAGAGGGGTCCCTACGAGCAGTACTTC.

This chain connects TRBV27 to TRBJ2-5; 10 bases line up with TRBD2. The CDR3 covers 15 residues. With V trimmed by 5 bases and J by 3 bases, 6 bases remained unmatched. Germline V CDR1 and CDR2: MNHEY, SMNVEV (reference sequence). DNA for the CDR3: TGTGCCAGCAGTAATAACGGACTAGCGGAAGAGACCCAGTACTTC. As protein: CASSNNGLAEETQYF.

This clone was seen just once. The V gene is TRBV25-1, the J gene TRBJ1-2, with no clear D. The CDR3 loop spans 13 amino acids. The V gene's germline CDR1 is MGHDK and CDR2 SYGVNS. Trimming stripped 8 bases from V and 1 base from J, with 11 bases between. The CDR3: CASQSTFNYGYTF. For the CDR3, the DNA is TGTGCCAGCCAGAGTACATTTAACTATGGCTACACCTTC.

This chain links TRBV19 with TRBJ2-5; D remains unclear. This CDR3 spans 14 amino acids. V lost 7 bases, J lost 1 base, and 13 bases lay in between. The germline CDR1 and CDR2 sequences are LNHDA and SQIVND (reference sequence). CDR3 nucleotides: TGTGCCAGTAACCCGAGACACGCCCAAGAGACCCAGTACTTC. It yields the protein CASNPRHAQETQYF.

This chain connects TRBV7-2 to TRBJ2-7, with D possibly TRBD2 on 5 matching bases. The CDR3 runs to 11 residues. With 4 bases removed from V and 13 bases from J, the gap between germline ends came to 14 bases. Germline V gives CDR1 SGHTA, CDR2 FQGNSA. The CDR3 reads CASSWFGLLYF. The CDR3 DNA sequence: TGTGCCAGCAGCTGGTTCGGACTCCTATACTTC.

Points on this clone: Germline is not matched at one junction end, which may reflect a read error. The chain's CDR3 is CASSLDWLGEQYF. In DNA, the CDR3 is TGTGCTAGCAGCTTAGATTGGTTGGGCGAGCAGTACTTC. The chain combines TRBV7-7 with TRBJ2-7; D gene unclear. Per the germline V gene, CDR1 is SSHAT and CDR2 is FNYEAQ (reference sequence). The CDR3 length is 13 residues.